A selection of T cell receptor beta chains follows, all from one sample in a study of OX40 agonist ivuxolimab in advanced cancers. Assay: immunoSEQ multiplex PCR; the TCRdb copy retains only in-frame clones and omits some. Altogether about 19,000 clones are present, about 89% being singletons, with the ten largest covering around 50%. The sequenced sample was CD4+ or CD8+ T cells sorted from blood, obtained in a trial of the OX40 agonist ivuxolimab. The receptors stem from an adult with an advanced solid tumor such as melanoma, head and neck, liver or kidney cancer. Both conserved end residues are part of each CDR3. The order of the fields is J gene, D gene, clone size, V gene, CDR3 protein, CDR3 DNA. D genes are given only for firm matches. Size is stated for part of the rows, as once, few or many counts, or as a class when the clone is expanded.

TRBJ2-1 TRBD1 - TRBV4-1 CASSRGQAVEQFF TGCGCCAGCAGCCGGGGACAGGCCGTGGAGCAGTTCTTC
TRBJ1-1 - - TRBV6-6 CASSPGVTLRLAFF TGTGCCAGCAGTCCTGGGGTGACGCTCCGGTTAGCTTTCTTT
TRBJ2-3 TRBD2 - TRBV27 CASTLGGLAGGDTQYF TGTGCCAGCACCTTAGGGGGACTAGCGGGAGGAGATACGCAGTATTTT
TRBJ2-1 TRBD2 - TRBV6-4 CASSVASGSYEQFF TGTGCCAGCAGTGTTGCTAGCGGGAGTTATGAGCAGTTCTTC
TRBJ1-4 TRBD1 - TRBV19 CASSTPDRATNEKLFF TGTGCCAGTAGTACCCCTGACAGGGCAACTAATGAAAAACTGTTTTTT
TRBJ1-5 - once TRBV27 CASSSVESLQPQHF TGTGCCAGCAGTTCAGTAGAGAGCCTTCAGCCCCAGCATTTT
TRBJ1-4 - - TRBV11-2 CASSSQAGMTNEKLFF TGTGCCAGCAGCTCCCAGGCCGGGATGACTAATGAAAAACTGTTTTTT
TRBJ1-4 TRBD1 - TRBV27 CASSAGTVEKLFF TGTGCCAGCAGCGCCGGGACAGTTGAAAAACTGTTTTTT
TRBJ1-5 - - TRBV12-5 CASAPGWTQPQHF TGTGCTAGTGCCCCAGGGTGGACTCAGCCCCAGCATTTT
TRBJ2-1 - once TRBV4-2 CASSQDWDDYNEQFF TGTGCCAGCAGCCAAGATTGGGACGACTACAATGAGCAGTTCTTC
TRBJ2-7 - - TRBV19 CASSIVGFYEQYF TGTGCCAGTAGTATAGTGGGATTCTACGAGCAGTACTTC
TRBJ1-2 - - TRBV5-5 CASSLSSLYGYTF TGTGCCAGCAGCTTGTCGAGCCTATATGGCTACACCTTC
TRBJ1-4 - - TRBV4-2 CASSPRLGAVEKLFF TGTGCCAGCAGCCCCCGTTTGGGGGCGGTTGAAAAACTGTTTTTT
TRBJ1-1 - medium-sized TRBV19 CASSWGAHTEAFF TGTGCCAGTAGCTGGGGGGCGCACACTGAAGCTTTCTTT
TRBJ2-7 - - TRBV11-2 CASSFGGSLVYEQYF TGTGCCAGCAGCTTTGGAGGGTCGTTAGTCTACGAGCAGTACTTC
TRBJ2-3 - - TRBV4-1 CASSLSRDTQYF TGCGCCAGCAGCCTATCCCGGGATACGCAGTATTTT
TRBJ1-1 - - TRBV19 CASSIGGYMNTEAFF TGTGCCAGTAGTATAGGGGGATACATGAACACTGAAGCTTTCTTT
TRBJ2-3 - - TRBV6-5 CASSPSGLIDTQYF TGTGCCAGCAGTCCGTCCGGCTTAATAGATACGCAGTATTTT
TRBJ2-7 - once TRBV6-6 CASSPLAPSSYEQYF TGTGCCAGCAGTCCCCTAGCCCCTAGCTCCTACGAGCAGTACTTC
TRBJ2-1 - - TRBV10-2 CASFVTGSNEQFF TGCGCCAGCTTCGTAACGGGTAGCAATGAGCAGTTCTTC
TRBJ2-7 - - TRBV4-1 CASSQEHPRGQYF TGCGCCAGCAGCCAAGAGCATCCGCGGGGGCAGTACTTC
TRBJ1-1 - - TRBV7-9 CASSLGGSDSPEAFF TGTGCCAGCAGCTTAGGAGGTTCGGACAGCCCTGAAGCTTTCTTT
TRBJ2-7 - - TRBV7-6 CASSLGPGQGPYEQYF TGTGCCAGCAGCTTAGGGCCGGGGCAGGGGCCCTACGAGCAGTACTTC
TRBJ2-2 TRBD2 - TRBV9 CASSGTSGVGTGELFF TGTGCCAGCAGCGGGACTAGCGGGGTGGGCACCGGGGAGCTGTTTTTT
TRBJ1-1 - - TRBV5-1 CASSLEGWSTEAFF TGCGCCAGCAGCTTGGAGGGGTGGAGCACTGAAGCTTTCTTT
TRBJ2-7 - - TRBV9 CASSVGLGGNEQYF TGTGCCAGCAGCGTAGGCCTAGGGGGAAACGAGCAGTACTTC
TRBJ2-7 - - TRBV7-9 CASSLPSSYEQYF TGTGCCAGCAGCTTACCTAGCTCCTACGAGCAGTACTTC
TRBJ2-3 TRBD1 once TRBV4-1 CASSGRTGVILDTQYF TGCGCCAGCAGCGGGCGGACAGGGGTGATCCTGGATACGCAGTATTTT
TRBJ2-5 - - TRBV7-9 CASRPTEYGTQYF TGTGCCAGCAGACCGACTGAATACGGGACCCAGTACTTC
TRBJ1-5 - few TRBV27 CASSPGYQPQHF TGTGCCAGCAGTCCCGGTTATCAGCCCCAGCATTTT
TRBJ1-5 TRBD1 - TRBV28 CASSLVSGTGANQPQHF TGTGCCAGCAGTTTGGTTTCCGGGACAGGGGCAAATCAGCCCCAGCATTTT
TRBJ1-5 - - TRBV4-1 CASSQEMRVHQPQHF TGCGCCAGCAGCCAAGAGATGAGGGTTCATCAGCCCCAGCATTTT
TRBJ2-3 - - TRBV15 CATSPGTGSTDTQYF TGTGCCACCAGCCCTGGGACGGGAAGCACAGATACGCAGTATTTT
TRBJ2-3 TRBD2 - TRBV7-8 CASSLARGVGGEGGDTQYF TGTGCCAGCAGCTTAGCGAGAGGAGTAGGTGGGGAGGGTGGAGATACGCAGTATTTT
TRBJ1-1 - - TRBV11-3 CASSPAGTLNTEAFF TGTGCCAGCAGCCCTGCTGGGACACTGAACACTGAAGCTTTCTTT
TRBJ2-3 TRBD1 - TRBV27 CASSLDRGPDTQYF TGTGCCAGCAGTTTGGACAGGGGCCCAGATACGCAGTATTTT
TRBJ1-2 - few TRBV6-1 CASSPPGTDYGYTF TGTGCCAGCAGTCCACCAGGGACCGACTATGGCTACACCTTC
TRBJ2-6 - - TRBV23-1 CASSGAQQSRANVLTF TGCGCCAGCAGTGGGGCGCAACAAAGTCGGGCCAACGTCCTGACTTTC
TRBJ1-6 - - TRBV30 CAWTPGTGNSPLHF TGTGCCTGGACCCCCGGGACGGGTAATTCACCCCTCCACTTT
TRBJ2-1 TRBD1 - TRBV19 CASSEQGVYNEQFF TGTGCCAGTAGTGAACAGGGGGTCTACAATGAGCAGTTCTTC
TRBJ2-1 - - TRBV7-2 CASSLAHFGLVNEQFF TGTGCCAGCAGCTTAGCCCACTTTGGACTGGTTAATGAGCAGTTCTTC
TRBJ2-7 TRBD1 once TRBV7-6 CASSLGQGAGEQYF TGTGCCAGCAGCTTAGGACAGGGGGCCGGGGAGCAGTACTTC
TRBJ2-7 - - TRBV7-9 CASSQAPSYEQYF TGTGCCAGCAGCCAGGCACCGAGCTACGAGCAGTACTTC
TRBJ2-3 - - TRBV7-9 CASSFGHSPADTQYF TGTGCCAGCAGCTTCGGACACTCCCCAGCAGATACGCAGTATTTT
TRBJ2-6 - few TRBV6-1 CASSEAGDGANVLTF TGTGCCAGCAGTGAAGCGGGTGATGGGGCCAACGTCCTGACTTTC
TRBJ2-1 - - TRBV6-1 CASSEERLGDNEQFF TGTGCCAGCAGTGAAGAAAGACTAGGCGACAATGAGCAGTTCTTC
TRBJ2-1 TRBD1 - TRBV19 CASRATGVGYNEQFF TGTGCCAGTAGAGCTACAGGGGTTGGATACAATGAGCAGTTCTTC
TRBJ1-5 - - TRBV6-5 CASSYSRDSNQPQHF TGTGCCAGCAGTTACTCGAGAGACTCCAATCAGCCCCAGCATTTT
TRBJ1-5 - few TRBV19 CASSIGSNSNQPQHF TGTGCCAGTAGTATAGGGTCGAATAGCAATCAGCCCCAGCATTTT
TRBJ2-7 TRBD2 - TRBV15 CATSLAGVSYEQYF TGTGCCACCAGCTTGGCGGGAGTATCGTACGAGCAGTACTTC
TRBJ2-7 - - TRBV27 CASSFGGGSFEQYF TGTGCCAGCAGTTTTGGGGGAGGTTCGTTCGAGCAGTACTTC
TRBJ1-2 - - TRBV20-1 CSARAEDGYTF TGCAGTGCCCGGGCCGAGGATGGCTACACCTTC
TRBJ2-2 - - TRBV5-4 CASSLAVNTGELFF TGTGCCAGCAGCTTGGCCGTGAACACCGGGGAGCTGTTTTTT
TRBJ2-7 - - TRBV11-2 CASSLGEFEQYF TGTGCCAGCAGCTTAGGAGAGTTCGAGCAGTACTTC
TRBJ2-7 - - TRBV6-5 CASSYSKWEEQYF TGTGCCAGCAGTTACTCGAAATGGGAAGAGCAGTACTTC